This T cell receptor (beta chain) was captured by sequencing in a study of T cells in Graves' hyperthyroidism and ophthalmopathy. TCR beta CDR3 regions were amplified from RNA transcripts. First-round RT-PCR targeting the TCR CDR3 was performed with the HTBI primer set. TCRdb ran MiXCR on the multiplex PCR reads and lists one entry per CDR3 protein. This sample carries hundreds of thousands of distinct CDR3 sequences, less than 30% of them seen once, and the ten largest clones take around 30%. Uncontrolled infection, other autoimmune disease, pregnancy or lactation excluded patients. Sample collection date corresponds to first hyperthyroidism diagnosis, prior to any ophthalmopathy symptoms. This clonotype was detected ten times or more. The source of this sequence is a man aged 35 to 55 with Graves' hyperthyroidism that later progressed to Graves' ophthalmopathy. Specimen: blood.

DNA for the CDR3: TGTGCCAGCAGTGTAACAGGGGGCGCATTGCAGCCCCAGCATTTT. Amino acids: CASSVTGGALQPQHF. The chain joins TRBV6-1 to TRBJ1-5; 9 nucleotides align to TRBD1. Germline CDR1 is MNHNS and CDR2 is SASEGT. With V trimmed by 4 bases and J by 7 bases, 8 bases remained unmatched. This CDR3 is 15 amino acids long.